The present TCR beta chain was sequenced within a study of coeliac disease. Study at large: Coeliac patients had active, refractory type I, or gluten-free-diet-controlled disease. The study's findings and limits: Unbiased detection of gliadin-specific T cells was judged not feasible with this approach.

A note on this clone: The antigen remains unidentified.

The CDR3 spans 13 residues. Trimming at V came to 2 bases and at J to 7 bases, leaving 3 bases not matched to a gene. Germline assignment: CDR1 SGHRS and CDR2 YFSETQ. Sequencing used one aliquot of approximately 490,000 cells per fraction. TCRdb keeps only in-frame clones here, not all; method: immunoSEQ multiplex PCR. The sample has 7,000 or so clones; around 66% are singletons. The chain links TRBV5-1 to TRBJ2-1; 7 bases are a match to TRBD1. This TCR derives from a man in his forties or fifties with active celiac disease. Sequenced material: lamina propria lymphocytes from the gut. The DNA for the CDR3 is TGCGCCAGCAGCTTCGACAGGGCTAATGAGCAGTTCTTC. Residues: CASSFDRANEQFF.